This TCR beta chain was retrieved from a study of metastatic and nonmetastatic thyroid tumors (dated by TCRdb to about 2020). Turning to the overall study: Repertoires were compared across peripheral blood and tumor or nodule tissue samples from malignant and benign thyroid patients.

The investigation overall reported the following: In both blood and tumor samples, TCR beta diversity was reported to be significantly higher in malignant tumors than in benign nodules.

Details on this clone: Its antigen is still unknown. Nothing much larger sits one base from this clone, and base qualities are not available.

No treatment had been received by any patient before thyroid surgery. Using T-cell receptor beta sequencing, the study looked back at clinical samples from patients collected from the early 2010s to the late 2010s. As encoded in the germline V gene, CDR1 is SGHTA while CDR2 is FQGNSA. V is shortened by 6 bases, J by 10 bases, and the region joining them spans 16 bases. CDR3 length: 13 amino acids, cysteine to phenylalanine. The sequence is cut down to CDR3 DNA, 39 bases in frame from base 1. Receptor libraries were prepared by PCR. The instrument was an Illumina HiSeq 4000. High-throughput sequencing was used to profile the TCR beta-chain CDR3 region of each patient. In the original analysis: A classifier to discriminate distant-metastatic papillary thyroid cancer patients was built from CDR3 differences across clinicopathological groups. Repertoire diversity was assessed with the Shannon index, and tumor-blood repertoire similarity with the Morisita-Horn index. TCRdb's own reprocessing of the public reads used fastp at Q25 and MiXCR and kept productive beta chains. The authors' filters were not applied to this entry. The sample table shows approximately 38,000 clones, and more than 25% are seen once. The ten largest make up roughly 9.1% of the sample.

This clonotype was sampled from a female donor with papillary thyroid cancer or a benign thyroid nodule (not recorded which). Some clones in this sample may be carry-over from other donors' samples. The rearranged segments are TRBV7-2 and TRBJ2-1; the D gene cannot be resolved reliably. Sequencing input: blood. The nucleotides are TGTGCCAGCAGTTTTACCCCGACCGGAGAGCAGTTCTTC. This translates into CASSFTPTGEQFF. With all but the CDR3 taken from the reference TRBV7-2 and TRBJ2-1 genes, the full variable domain is: GAGVSQSPSNKVTEKGKDVELRCDPISGHTALYWYRQSLGQGLEFLIYFQGNSAPDKSGLPSDRFSAERTGGSVSTLTIQRTQQEDSAVYLCASSFTPTGEQFFGPGTRLTVL.